The next 9 T cell receptor beta chains were all read from a single sample in a study of shared clonotypes between healthy human individuals. Repertoires were generated with immunoSEQ multiplex PCR, while TCRdb's copy carries only in-frame clones and drops some. The sample includes some 2,000,000 clones, 90% to 95% of them seen just once. The sample taken for sequencing was naive CD4+ T cells sorted from blood. Subset specified: CD45RA+ positively selected. The source of these receptors is a man younger than 30 in good health.

V gene TRBV28 combines with J gene TRBJ1-5; maybe TRBD1 (5 bases). Trimming shortened V by 5 bases and J by 4 bases, and 12 bases separated the two germline ends. CDR1 is MDHEN, CDR2 SYDVKM, per germline. CDR3 length: 14 residues. The CDR3 nucleotides read TGTGCCAGCAGTACCCCCGGGGGAAATCAGCCCCAGCATTTT. Translation: CASSTPGGNQPQHF.

The chain combines TRBV9 with TRBJ2-1, with unresolved D. Trimming pared 1 base from V and 0 bases from J, leaving 11 bases between. The CDR3 spans 16 residues. The germline V gene has CDR1 SGDLS and CDR2 YYNGEE. CDR3 in DNA: TGTGCCAGCAGCGTATTGGACCAACGCTCCTACAATGAGCAGTTCTTC. Encoded protein: CASSVLDQRSYNEQFF.

The rearrangement links TRBV5-1 to TRBJ1-3, with D possibly being TRBD1 (5 bases). The CDR3 runs 15 residues. Germline CDR1 reads SGHRS; CDR2 reads YFSETQ. Trimming pared 3 bases from V and 2 bases from J, leaving 12 bases between. CDR3 DNA: TGCGCCAGCAGCTGGAGCCAGGGCGCTGGAAACACCATATATTTT. Protein product: CASSWSQGAGNTIYF.

The chain employs TRBV19 and TRBJ1-1; 9 bases agree with TRBD1. This CDR3 comprises 16 residues. V lost 3 bases to trimming and J lost 2 bases; unmatched junction nucleotides: 7. CDR1 is LNHDA and CDR2 is SQIVND in the germline V gene (reference sequence). CDR3 DNA: TGTGCCAGTAGTATGGTGGACAGGGGACCAAACACTGAAGCTTTCTTT. Translation gives CASSMVDRGPNTEAFF.

This clone has only one observation. This could be a read error, since a much larger clone is one nucleotide away. The chain employs TRBV4-1 and TRBJ2-7, with 7 bases matching TRBD2. CDR3 length: 14 amino acids. Germline V gene data show CDR1 as MGHRA and CDR2 as YSYEKL. The CDR3 region is CASSQDAGDYEQHF. The CDR3 DNA is TGCGCCAGCAGCCAAGATGCGGGAGACTACGAGCAGCACTTC.

This chain connects TRBV6-6 to TRBJ1-6, with 7 nucleotides matching TRBD1. This CDR3 is built from 15 residues. V lost 6 bases and J lost 5; bases outside the gene matches: 7. In germline, CDR1 is MNHNY, CDR2 SVGAGI (reference sequence). The CDR3 nucleotides are TGTGCCAGCAGGGACAGACAGGGAAATAATTCACCCCTCCACTTT. Protein: CASRDRQGNNSPLHF.

The V and J genes are TRBV5-4 and TRBJ1-1; D may be TRBD1 (6 bases). This CDR3 contains 15 residues. The ends were cut back, 3 bases at V and 7 bases at J, with 19 bases in the middle. Germline CDR1 is SGHNT and CDR2 is YYREEE (reference sequence). CDR3 region: CASSYGGGGANEAFF. CDR3 bases: TGTGCCAGCAGCTACGGGGGCGGTGGTGCCAATGAAGCTTTCTTT.

The chain couples TRBV5-1 to TRBJ2-3; D gene ambiguous. The CDR3 is 14 residues long. CDR1 SGHRS and CDR2 YFSETQ come from the germline V gene. Between the trimmed V and J ends, which lost 3 bases and 3 bases, there was a span of 11 bases. CDR3 sequence reads: CASSSQPVTDTQYF. DNA of the CDR3: TGCGCCAGCAGCTCCCAACCCGTTACAGATACGCAGTATTTT.

The chain joins TRBV5-1 to TRBJ2-1; 9 bases fit TRBD1. Germline CDR1 is SGHRS and CDR2 is YFSETQ. V shed 9 bases, J shed 7 bases, and the junction held 11 bases outside the gene matches. This CDR3 is built from 14 residues. The CDR3 region is CATRTGGASNEQFF. The CDR3 DNA follows: TGCGCCACCCGAACAGGGGGCGCATCAAATGAGCAGTTCTTC.